Listed here are 15 T cell receptor beta chains from one sample, sequenced in a study of shared clonotypes between healthy human individuals (TCRdb year 2020). Libraries came from the immunoSEQ multiplex PCR assay. TCRdb retrieved this table from immuneACCESS and kept in-frame rearrangements only. Not all clones are present; in checked studies, unresolved V genes account for under half, and no reason is known for the remainder. The sample table contains approximately 2.4 million clones; only one count was recorded for approximately 96% of them. In total, the top ten clones hold roughly 0.13% of the sample. What was sequenced was naive CD4+ T cells sorted from blood. The meaning of the sample's cell subset or site label: CD45RA+ positively selected. The receptors originated from a young man in good health.

The chain combines TRBV5-4 with TRBJ2-3, with D possibly TRBD2 on 6 matching bases. The V end was cut by 3 bases, the J end by 2 bases, with 13 bases between. The CDR3 is made up of 15 amino acids. Germline loops: CDR1 SGHNT, CDR2 YYREEE (reference sequence). The CDR3 coding sequence is TGTGCCAGCAGCTACGGGACTTGGGCCACAGATACGCAGTATTTT. This encodes CASSYGTWATDTQYF. Full variable domain (remainder filled in from reference TRBV5-4 and TRBJ2-3): ETGVTQSPTHLIKTRGQQVTLRCSSQSGHNTVSWYQQALGQGPQFIFQYYREEENGRGNFPPRFSGLQFPNYSSELNVNALELDDSALYLCASSYGTWATDTQYFGPGTRLTVL.

This chain connects TRBV5-5 to TRBJ1-6; 8 nucleotides align to TRBD1. Per germline, CDR1 SGHKS and CDR2 YYEKEE (reference sequence). The CDR3 has 16 amino acids. Trimming at V came to 4 bases and at J to 0 bases, leaving 3 bases not matched to a gene. The chain's CDR3 is CASSNRGSSYNSPLHF. The CDR3 nucleotides are TGTGCCAGCAGCAACAGGGGGAGCTCCTATAATTCACCCCTCCACTTT.

The rearrangement uses TRBV30 and TRBJ1-1, with D unresolved. The CDR3 extends over 12 amino acids. The germline gives CDR1 GTSNPN, CDR2 SVGIG (reference sequence). Trimming took off 2 bases at V and 3 bases at J, with 7 bases between the two ends. CDR3 loop: CAWSRDYTEAFF. CDR3 bases: TGTGCCTGGAGTAGGGATTACACTGAAGCTTTCTTT.

V usage is TRBV6-5 and J usage is TRBJ2-5; 9 bases are shared with TRBD2. The CDR3 totals 14 residues. Unmatched junction bases numbered 4, after V lost 6 bases and J lost 2 bases. Per germline, CDR1 MNHEY and CDR2 SVGAGI. CDR3 in amino acids: CASRGLALQETQYF. The CDR3 DNA reads as TGTGCCAGCAGGGGACTAGCATTACAAGAGACCCAGTACTTC.

V is TRBV19 and J is TRBJ1-3; unclear D gene. Germline V gene lookup returns CDR1 LNHDA and CDR2 SQIVND (reference sequence). The V end lost 2 bases, the J end lost 0 bases, and 14 bases lay between the germline ends. The CDR3 has 17 amino acids. This CDR3 reads CASSITWQASSGNTIYF. In DNA form, the CDR3 reads TGTGCCAGTAGTATAACATGGCAGGCCTCCTCTGGAAACACCATATATTTT.

This chain joins TRBV21-1 and TRBJ2-7; the table's D call, TRBD1, was not checked against the DNA. TRBV21-1 is an annotated pseudogene. This CDR3 has 14 amino acids. The CDR3 reads CASSTGQGSYEQYF. The CDR3 region has the DNA TGTGCCAGCAGCACGGGACAGGGTTCCTACGAGCAGTACTTC.

The chain is built from TRBV9 and TRBJ2-4; D not certain. Germline V gene data show CDR1 as SGDLS and CDR2 as YYNGEE. The CDR3 is 15 amino acids. Trimming shortened V by 1 base and J by 5 bases, and 13 bases separated the two germline ends. The CDR3 DNA reads as TGTGCCAGCAGCGTAACAGACGGTCCACAAAACATTCAGTACTTC. This gives the protein CASSVTDGPQNIQYF.

The chain links TRBV28 to TRBJ2-3; D is perhaps TRBD2 (6 bases). The CDR3 has 13 amino acids. CDR1 is MDHEN and CDR2 is SYDVKM in the germline V gene. V lost 6 bases, J lost 2 bases, and 9 bases lay in between. CDR3 amino acids: CASREGTTDTQYF. DNA of the CDR3: TGTGCCAGCAGGGAGGGGACCACAGATACGCAGTATTTT.

V usage is TRBV6-5 and J usage is TRBJ2-7, with TRBD2 as a possible D gene (5 bases). This CDR3 spans 14 amino acids. V dropped 5 bases and J dropped 0 bases, with 11 bases sitting between them. CDR1 is MNHEY, CDR2 SVGAGI, per germline. Here the CDR3 DNA reads TGTGCCAGCAGTCCAGCGCTAGCCTCCTACGAGCAGTACTTC. This gives the protein CASSPALASYEQYF.

Written as DNA, the CDR3 is TGTGCCAGCAGCTTATCTACAGGGGTTCATGGCTACACCTTC. The encoded protein is CASSLSTGVHGYTF. The chain combines TRBV11-2 with TRBJ1-2, with 7 positions matching TRBD1. The CDR3 runs 14 residues. Trimming cost V 2 bases and J 6 bases; bases outside gene matches: 6. From germline, CDR1 is SGHAT and CDR2 FQNNGV.

This chain connects TRBV2 to TRBJ2-7; tentatively, D is TRBD1 (8 bases). In germline, CDR1 is SNHLY, CDR2 FYNNEI. The ends were cut back, 1 base at V and 6 bases at J, with 16 bases in the middle. CDR3 length: 15 residues. CDR3 sequence reads: CASSEGVQGGIEQYF. In DNA, the CDR3 is TGTGCCAGCAGTGAAGGGGTACAGGGGGGGATCGAGCAGTACTTC.

With respect to this clone: The same CDR3 is also encoded by other DNA sequences in this sample. The chain has TRBV5-1 and TRBJ1-2; no clear D gene. Between the trimmed V and J ends, which lost 1 base and 5 bases, there was a span of 6 bases. The CDR3 length is 12 residues. From germline, CDR1 is SGHRS and CDR2 YFSETQ. The CDR3 region has the DNA TGCGCCAGCAGCTTGAGTAATTATGGCTACACCTTC. The encoded protein is CASSLSNYGYTF.

CDR3 amino acids: CAWSGVYLPEQFF. The CDR3 region has the DNA TGTGCCTGGAGTGGGGTCTATCTGCCGGAGCAGTTCTTC. The J gene is TRBJ2-1, the V gene TRBV30; no definite D call. The V end was cut by 1 base, the J end by 10 bases, with 14 bases between. From germline, CDR1 is GTSNPN and CDR2 SVGIG (reference sequence). The CDR3 is 13 amino acids.

This chain's CDR3 is CASSQDPSGGTKNIQYF. In DNA form, the CDR3 reads TGCGCCAGCAGCCAAGATCCTAGCGGGGGGACCAAAAACATTCAGTACTTC. V usage is TRBV4-1 and J usage is TRBJ2-4, with 11 bases identical to TRBD2. Germline loops: CDR1 MGHRA, CDR2 YSYEKL. V was pared by 0 bases and J by 2 bases, with 3 bases of the junction left unmatched. This CDR3 has 17 amino acids.

The chain employs TRBV6-5 and TRBJ1-2; 10 bases line up with TRBD1. Germline V lookup: CDR1 MNHEY, CDR2 SVGAGI. The CDR3 length is 13 residues. Trimming took 6 bases from V and 8 from J; bases not matched to a gene: 6. The chain's CDR3 is CASSRQGARGYTF. The CDR3 nucleotides read TGTGCCAGCAGCAGACAGGGGGCGAGGGGCTACACCTTC.